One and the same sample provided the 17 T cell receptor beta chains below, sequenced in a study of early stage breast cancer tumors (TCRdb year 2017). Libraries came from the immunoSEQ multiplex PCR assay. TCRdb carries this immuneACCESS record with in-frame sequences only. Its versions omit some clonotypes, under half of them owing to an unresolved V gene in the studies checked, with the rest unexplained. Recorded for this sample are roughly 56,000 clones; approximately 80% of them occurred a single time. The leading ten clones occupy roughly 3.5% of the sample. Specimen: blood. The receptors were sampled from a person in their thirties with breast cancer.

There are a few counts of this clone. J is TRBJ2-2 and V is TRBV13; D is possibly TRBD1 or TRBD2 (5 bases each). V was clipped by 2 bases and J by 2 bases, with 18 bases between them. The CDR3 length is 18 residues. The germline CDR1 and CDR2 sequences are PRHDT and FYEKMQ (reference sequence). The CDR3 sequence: CASSLIVEVGGNTGELFF. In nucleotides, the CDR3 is TGTGCCAGCAGCTTAATTGTCGAGGTTGGGGGTAACACCGGGGAGCTGTTTTTT. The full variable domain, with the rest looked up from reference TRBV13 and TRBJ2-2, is AAGVIQSPRHLIKEKRETATLKCYPIPRHDTVYWYQQGPGQDPQFLISFYEKMQSDKGSIPDRFSAQQFSDYHSELNMSSLELGDSALYFCASSLIVEVGGNTGELFFGEGSRLTVL.

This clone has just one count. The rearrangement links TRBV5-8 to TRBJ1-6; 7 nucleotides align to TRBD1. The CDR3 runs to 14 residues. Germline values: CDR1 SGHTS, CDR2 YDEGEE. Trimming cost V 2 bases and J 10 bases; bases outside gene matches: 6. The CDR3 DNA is TGTGCCAGCAGCTTAGGACAGGTTAAATCACCCCTCCACTTT. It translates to CASSLGQVKSPLHF.

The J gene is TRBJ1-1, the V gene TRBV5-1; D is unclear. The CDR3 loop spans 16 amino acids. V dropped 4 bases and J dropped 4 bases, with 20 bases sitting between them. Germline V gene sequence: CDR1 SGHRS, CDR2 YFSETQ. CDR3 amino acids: CASSPEGARGFTEAFF. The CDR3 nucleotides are TGCGCCAGCAGCCCGGAGGGCGCCAGAGGATTCACTGAAGCTTTCTTT. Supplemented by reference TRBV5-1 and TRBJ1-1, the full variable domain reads KAGVTQTPRYLIKTRGQQVTLSCSPISGHRSVSWYQQTPGQGLQFLFEYFSETQRNKGNFPGRFSGRQFSNSRSEMNVSTLELGDSALYLCASSPEGARGFTEAFFGQGTRLTVV.

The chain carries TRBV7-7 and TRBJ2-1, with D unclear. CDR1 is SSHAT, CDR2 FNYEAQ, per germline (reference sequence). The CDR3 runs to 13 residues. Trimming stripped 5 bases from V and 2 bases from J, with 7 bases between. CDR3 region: CASSIGTYNEQFF. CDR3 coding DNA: TGTGCCAGCAGCATTGGGACCTACAATGAGCAGTTCTTC. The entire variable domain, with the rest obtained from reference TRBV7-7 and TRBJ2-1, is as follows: GAGVSQSPRYKVTKRGQDVTLRCDPISSHATLYWYQQALGQGPEFLTYFNYEAQPDKSGLPSDRFSAERPEGSISTLTIQRTEQRDSAMYRCASSIGTYNEQFFGPGTRLTVL.

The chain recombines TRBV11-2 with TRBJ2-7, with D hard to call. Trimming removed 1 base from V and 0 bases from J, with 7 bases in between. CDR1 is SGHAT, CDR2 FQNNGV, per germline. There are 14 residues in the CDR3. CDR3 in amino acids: CASSLVWISYEQYF. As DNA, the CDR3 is TGTGCCAGCAGCTTAGTGTGGATCTCCTACGAGCAGTACTTC.

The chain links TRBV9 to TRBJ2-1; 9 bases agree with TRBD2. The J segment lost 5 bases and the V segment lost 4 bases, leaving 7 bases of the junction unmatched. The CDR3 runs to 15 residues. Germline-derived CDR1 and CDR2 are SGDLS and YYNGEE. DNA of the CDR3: TGTGCCAGCAGCTCCTCGGCGGGAGGGAACAATGAGCAGTTCTTC. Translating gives CASSSSAGGNNEQFF.

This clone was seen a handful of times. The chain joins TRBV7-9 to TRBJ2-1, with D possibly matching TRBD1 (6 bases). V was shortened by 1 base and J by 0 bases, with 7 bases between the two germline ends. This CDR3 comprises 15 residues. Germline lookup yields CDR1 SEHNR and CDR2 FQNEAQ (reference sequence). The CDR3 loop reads CASSLVGGSYNEQFF. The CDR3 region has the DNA TGTGCCAGCAGCTTAGTAGGGGGCTCCTACAATGAGCAGTTCTTC. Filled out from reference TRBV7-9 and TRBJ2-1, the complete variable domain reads DTGVSQNPRHKITKRGQNVTFRCDPISEHNRLYWYRQTLGQGPEFLTYFQNEAQLEKSRLLSDRFSAERPKGSFSTLEIQRTEQGDSAMYLCASSLVGGSYNEQFFGPGTRLTVL.

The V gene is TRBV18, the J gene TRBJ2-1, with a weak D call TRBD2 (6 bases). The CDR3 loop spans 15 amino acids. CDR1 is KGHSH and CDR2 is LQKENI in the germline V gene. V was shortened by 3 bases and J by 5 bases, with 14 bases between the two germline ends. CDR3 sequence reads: CASSPPGRTNNEQFF. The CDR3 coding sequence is TGTGCCAGCTCACCCCCCGGGAGAACTAACAATGAGCAGTTCTTC.

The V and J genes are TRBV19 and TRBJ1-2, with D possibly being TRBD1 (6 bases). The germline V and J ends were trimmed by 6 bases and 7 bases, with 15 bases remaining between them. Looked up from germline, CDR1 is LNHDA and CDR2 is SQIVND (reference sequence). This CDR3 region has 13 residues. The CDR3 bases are TGTGCCAGTAGCTCCAGCGGGACAAGTGGCTACACCTTC. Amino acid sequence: CASSSSGTSGYTF.

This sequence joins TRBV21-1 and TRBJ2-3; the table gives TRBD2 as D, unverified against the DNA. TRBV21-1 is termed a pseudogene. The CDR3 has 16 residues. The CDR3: CASSKEEARRADTQYF. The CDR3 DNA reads TGTGCCAGCAGCAAAGAGGAGGCTAGACGGGCAGATACGCAGTATTTT.

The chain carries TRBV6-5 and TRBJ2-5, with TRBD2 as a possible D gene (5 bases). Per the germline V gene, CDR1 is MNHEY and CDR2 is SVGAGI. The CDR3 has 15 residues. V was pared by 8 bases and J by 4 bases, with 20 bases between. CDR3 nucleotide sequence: TGTGCCAGCTCATCCTCGCCCGGGGTCGGAGAGACCCAGTACTTC. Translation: CASSSSPGVGETQYF.

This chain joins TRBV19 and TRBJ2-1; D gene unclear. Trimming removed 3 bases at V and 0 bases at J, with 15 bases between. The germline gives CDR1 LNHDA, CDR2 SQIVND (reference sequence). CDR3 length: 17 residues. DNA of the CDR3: TGTGCCAGTAGTATCCGCCCGTCCTTCGTCTCCTACAATGAGCAGTTCTTC. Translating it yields CASSIRPSFVSYNEQFF.

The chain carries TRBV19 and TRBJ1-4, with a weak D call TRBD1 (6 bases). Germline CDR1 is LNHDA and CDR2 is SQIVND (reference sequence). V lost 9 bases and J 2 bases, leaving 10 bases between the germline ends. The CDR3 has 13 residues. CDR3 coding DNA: TGTGCCAGCCGGGGGGCTACTAATGAAAAACTGTTTTTT. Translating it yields CASRGATNEKLFF. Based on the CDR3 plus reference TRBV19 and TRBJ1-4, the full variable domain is DGGITQSPKYLFRKEGQNVTLSCEQNLNHDAMYWYRQDPGQGLRLIYYSQIVNDFQKGDIAEGYSVSREKKESFPLTVTSAQKNPTAFYLCASRGATNEKLFFGSGTQLSVL.

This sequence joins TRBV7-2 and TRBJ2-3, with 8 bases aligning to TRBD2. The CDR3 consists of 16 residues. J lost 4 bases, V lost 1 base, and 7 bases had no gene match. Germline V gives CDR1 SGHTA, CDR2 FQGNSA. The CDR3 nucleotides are TGTGCCAGCAGCTTAGGGTTGACTAGCGCTTCAGATACGCAGTATTTT. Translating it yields CASSLGLTSASDTQYF.

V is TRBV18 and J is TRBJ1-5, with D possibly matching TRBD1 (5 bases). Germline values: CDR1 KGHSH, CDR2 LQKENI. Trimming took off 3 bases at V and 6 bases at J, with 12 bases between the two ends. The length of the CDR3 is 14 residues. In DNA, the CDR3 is TGTGCCAGCTCACCTGCCCAGGGAAGTCAGCCCCAGCATTTT. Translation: CASSPAQGSQPQHF.

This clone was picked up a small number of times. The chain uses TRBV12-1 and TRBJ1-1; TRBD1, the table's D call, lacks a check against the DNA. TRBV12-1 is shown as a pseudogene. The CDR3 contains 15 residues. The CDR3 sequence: CASSSIDRVDTEAFF. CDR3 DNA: TGTGCCAGCAGCTCGATCGACAGGGTAGACACTGAAGCTTTCTTT.

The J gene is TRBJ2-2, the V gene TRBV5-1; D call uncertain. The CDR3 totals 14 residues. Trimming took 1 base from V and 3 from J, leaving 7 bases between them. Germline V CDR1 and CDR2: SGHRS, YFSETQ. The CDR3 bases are TGCGCCAGCAGCTTGAGGCTCGACACCGGGGAGCTGTTTTTT. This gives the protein CASSLRLDTGELFF.